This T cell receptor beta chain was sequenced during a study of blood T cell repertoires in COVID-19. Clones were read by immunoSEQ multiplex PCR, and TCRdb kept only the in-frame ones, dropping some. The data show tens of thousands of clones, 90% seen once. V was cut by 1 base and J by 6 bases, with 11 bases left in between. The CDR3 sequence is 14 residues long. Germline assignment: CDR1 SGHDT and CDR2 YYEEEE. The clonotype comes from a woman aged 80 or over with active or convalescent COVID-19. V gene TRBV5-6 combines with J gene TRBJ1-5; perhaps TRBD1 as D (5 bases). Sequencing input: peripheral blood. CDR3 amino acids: CASSLRGIRQPQHF. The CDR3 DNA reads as TGTGCCAGCAGCTTGCGGGGGATCCGTCAGCCCCAGCATTTT.